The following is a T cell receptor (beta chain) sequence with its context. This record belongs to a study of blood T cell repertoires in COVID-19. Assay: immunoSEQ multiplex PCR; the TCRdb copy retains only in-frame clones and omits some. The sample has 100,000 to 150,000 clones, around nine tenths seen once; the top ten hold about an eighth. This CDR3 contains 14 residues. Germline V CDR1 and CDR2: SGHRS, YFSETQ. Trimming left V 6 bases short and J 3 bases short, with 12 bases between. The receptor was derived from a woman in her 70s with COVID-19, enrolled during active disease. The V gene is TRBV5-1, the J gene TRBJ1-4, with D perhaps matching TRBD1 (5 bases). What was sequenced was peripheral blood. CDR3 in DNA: TGCGCCAGCAACGGCGGGGGATCTAATGAAAAACTGTTTTTT. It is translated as CASNGGGSNEKLFF.